This note documents a single T cell receptor (beta chain) sequence. The antigen is undetermined. These data are taken from a study of early T cells in non-severe SARS-CoV-2 infection. Whole-study context: Sequencing input comprised bulk RNA from unsorted whole blood; chain pairing was not available.

Study observations and caveats: VDJdb-based annotation leaned toward anti-spike CD8 responses and missed private and CD4 specificities.

Individual cDNA molecules each received unique molecular identifiers attached to them. TCRdb processed the 5' RACE reads anew with MiXCR; each CDR3 protein has one entry. The table lists about 83,000 distinct CDR3 sequences, about 10% of them singletons. CDR3 length: 13 residues. Deletions cut 0 bases from V and 10 bases from J, with 12 bases between. Germline V lookup: CDR1 LNHDA, CDR2 SQIVND (reference sequence). The sequenced sample was whole blood, obtained at baseline. This chain uses TRBV19 with TRBJ1-2; D ambiguous. This sequence was found in an adult who was a healthcare worker with PCR-confirmed SARS-CoV-2 infection or an uninfected control (not recorded which). In nucleotides, the CDR3 is TGTGCCAGTAGTATAGATAGGCCCAGCGTCTACACCTTC. It yields the protein CASSIDRPSVYTF.